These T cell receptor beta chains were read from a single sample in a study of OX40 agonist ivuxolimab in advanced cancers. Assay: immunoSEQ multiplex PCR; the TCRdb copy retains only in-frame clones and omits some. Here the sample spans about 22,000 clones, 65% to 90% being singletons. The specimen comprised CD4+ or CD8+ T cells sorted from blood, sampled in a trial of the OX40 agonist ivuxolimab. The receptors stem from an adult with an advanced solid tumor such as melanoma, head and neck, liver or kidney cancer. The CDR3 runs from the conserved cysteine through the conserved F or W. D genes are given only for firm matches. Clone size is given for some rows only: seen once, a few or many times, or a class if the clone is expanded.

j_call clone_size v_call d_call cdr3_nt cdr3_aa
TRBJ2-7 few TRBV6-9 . TGTGCCAGCAGTTACTCCGGACAGCCCTACGAGCAGTACTTC CASSYSGQPYEQYF
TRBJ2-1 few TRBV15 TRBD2 TGTGCCACCAGCGGGACCTTAGCGGGAGACTTGGGGTACAATGAGCAGTTCTTC CATSGTLAGDLGYNEQFF
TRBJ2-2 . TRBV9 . TGTGCCAGCAACCCCCCCGGGGGAGAAGACACCGGGGAGCTGTTTTTT CASNPPGGEDTGELFF
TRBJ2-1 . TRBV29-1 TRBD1 TGCAGCGTTGAAGATCTAGGGACAGAGAGCTCCTACAATGAGCAGTTCTTC CSVEDLGTESSYNEQFF
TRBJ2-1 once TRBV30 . TGTGCCTGGAGTTTGTTGGTCTGGTCCGACAATGAGCAGTTCTTC CAWSLLVWSDNEQFF
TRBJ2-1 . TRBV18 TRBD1 TGTGCCAGCTCACCTGCAGGGGGATTCGGGTACAATGAGCAGTTCTTC CASSPAGGFGYNEQFF
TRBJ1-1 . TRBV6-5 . TGTGCCAGCAGTTATTCGGGGAACGGGGGCACTGAAGCTTTCTTT CASSYSGNGGTEAFF
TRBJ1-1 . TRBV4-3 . TGCGCCAGCAGCCAAGAACCCCGGGGAACTGAAGCTTTCTTT CASSQEPRGTEAFF
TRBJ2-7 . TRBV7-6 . TGTGCCAGCAGCTTAGCGGGAGGGGGGGGGCCCTACGAGCAGTACTTC CASSLAGGGGPYEQYF
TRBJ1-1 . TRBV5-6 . TGTGCCAGCAGCTTGCTTTGGGTGGAGGACACTGAAGCTTTCTTT CASSLLWVEDTEAFF
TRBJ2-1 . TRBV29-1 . TGCAGCACCCCACCGGGCAGTTCCTACAATGAGCAGTTCTTC CSTPPGSSYNEQFF
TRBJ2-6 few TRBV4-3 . TGCGCCAGCAGCACTTACTCTGGGGCCAACGTCCTGACTTTC CASSTYSGANVLTF
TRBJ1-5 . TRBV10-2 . TGCGCCAGCCAAGGTTTAGGTAGCAATCAGCCCCAGCATTTT CASQGLGSNQPQHF
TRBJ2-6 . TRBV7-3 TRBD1 TGTGCCAGCAGCTTAACTCGGACAGGCTTCTCTGGGGCCAACGTCCTGACTTTC CASSLTRTGFSGANVLTF
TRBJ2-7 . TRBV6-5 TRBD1 TGTGCCAGCAGCCTCGGACAGGGAGGCGCCTACGAGCAGTACTTC CASSLGQGGAYEQYF
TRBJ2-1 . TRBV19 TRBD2 TGTGCCAGTAGCGGGAGGACCTACAATGAGCAGTTCTTC CASSGRTYNEQFF
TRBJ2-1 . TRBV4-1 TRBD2 TGCGCCAGCAGCCCGGGACTATTAGGCCGCAATGAGCAGTTCTTC CASSPGLLGRNEQFF
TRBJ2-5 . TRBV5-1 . TGCGCCAGCAGCCTGGGCCGGGGCCAAGAGACCCAGTACTTC CASSLGRGQETQYF
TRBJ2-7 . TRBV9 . TGTGCCAGCAGCGACGAACAGGGTCGCGAGCAGTACTTC CASSDEQGREQYF
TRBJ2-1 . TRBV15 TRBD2 TGTGCCACCAGCAGAGGACTAGCGGGTGCGTCCTACAATGAGCAGTTCTTC CATSRGLAGASYNEQFF
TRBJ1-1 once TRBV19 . TGTGCCAGTAGAACGCTCACGGAGGGGATCCACACTGAAGCTTTCTTT CASRTLTEGIHTEAFF
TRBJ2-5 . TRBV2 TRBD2 TGTGCCAGCAGTGCTTCTAGCGGGACGGGGGAGACCCAGTACTTC CASSASSGTGETQYF
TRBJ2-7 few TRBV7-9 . TGTGCCAGCAGCCCACCTGGAATCGCCTACGAGCAGTACTTC CASSPPGIAYEQYF
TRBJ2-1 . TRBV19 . TGTGCCAGTACAATGACTACCGGTTACAATGAGCAGTTCTTC CASTMTTGYNEQFF
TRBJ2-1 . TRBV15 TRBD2 TGTGCCACCAGCAGCGGGGGGGCCTCCTACAATGAGCAGTTCTTC CATSSGGASYNEQFF
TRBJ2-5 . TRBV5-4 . TGTGCCAGCAGCTTGGAGACAGGCAAAAGGTGGACCCAGTACTTC CASSLETGKRWTQYF